The 10 T cell receptor beta chains reported below all come from one sample, sequenced in a study of shared clonotypes between healthy human individuals. Terminally differentiated effector memory CD45RA+ cells were excluded from the naive CD8 cells, which were CD45RO-negative and positively selected for CCR7. The assay was immunoSEQ multiplex PCR, and TCRdb's table has in-frame clones only and misses some. The sample has roughly 770,000 clones; around 96% are singletons. The sample taken for sequencing was naive CD8+ T cells sorted from blood. The receptors stem from a man aged 30 to 39 in good health.

The chain couples TRBV6-1 to TRBJ1-1; 9 bases map to TRBD1. The germline V gene encodes CDR1 MNHNS and CDR2 SASEGT. Unmatched junction bases numbered 7, after V lost 10 bases and J lost 7 bases. This CDR3 is 12 amino acids long. This chain's CDR3 is CAIRDRVFEAFF. Written as DNA, the CDR3 is TGTGCCATCCGGGACAGGGTTTTTGAAGCTTTCTTT.

The rearrangement uses TRBV28 and TRBJ2-6; maybe TRBD1 (5 bases). Per germline, CDR1 MDHEN and CDR2 SYDVKM. V shed 6 bases and J shed 1 base, with 10 bases lying between them. The CDR3 length is 15 residues. For the CDR3, the DNA is TGTGCCAGCAGAGACAGACTTTCTGGGGCCAACGTCCTGACTTTC. Amino acid sequence: CASRDRLSGANVLTF.

The chain uses TRBV29-1 and TRBJ1-2; D remains ambiguous. The CDR3 extends over 13 amino acids. The V gene lost 0 bases and the J gene lost 3 bases, with 8 bases spanning the gap. Germline V lookup: CDR1 SQVTM, CDR2 ANQGSEA. CDR3 DNA sequence: TGCAGCGTTGAAGACAGGAGTCACTATGGCTACACCTTC. Protein: CSVEDRSHYGYTF.

The chain employs TRBV14 and TRBJ2-7; no reliable D call. Deletions cut 1 base from V and 3 bases from J, with 7 bases between. CDR1 is SGHDN, CDR2 FVKESK, per germline. This CDR3 spans 13 amino acids. The CDR3 region has the DNA TGTGCCAGCAGCCAAGGGGTAAGCTACGAGCAGTACTTC. This translates into CASSQGVSYEQYF. The whole variable domain, remainder taken from reference TRBV14 and TRBJ2-7, is EAGVTQFPSHSVIEKGQTVTLRCDPISGHDNLYWYRRVMGKEIKFLLHFVKESKQDESGMPNNRFLAERTGGTYSTLKVQPAELEDSGVYFCASSQGVSYEQYFGPGTRLTVT.

V and J are TRBV4-1 and TRBJ1-2; D possibly corresponds to TRBD1 (6 bases). Germline V CDR1 and CDR2: MGHRA, YSYEKL. CDR3 length: 13 amino acids. V was shortened by 7 bases and J by 7 bases, with 16 bases between the two germline ends. The CDR3 spells CASTGEKRPGYTF. CDR3 coding DNA: TGCGCCAGCACAGGGGAGAAGCGTCCTGGCTACACCTTC.

The chain carries TRBV30 and TRBJ2-1, with TRBD2 identical over 11 bases. Germline CDR1 is GTSNPN and CDR2 is SVGIG (reference sequence). The CDR3 is 18 residues long. Trimming cost V 3 bases and J 2 bases; bases outside gene matches: 12. CDR3 in DNA: TGTGCCTGGAGCGCTCCCGGACTAGCGGGTCGACCCTACAATGAGCAGTTCTTC. It yields the protein CAWSAPGLAGRPYNEQFF.

This clone was seen only once. The chain recombines TRBV9 with TRBJ2-2; TRBD2 matches at 10 bases. With 5 bases clipped from V and 6 bases from J, the junction kept 4 bases outside the gene matches. The germline gives CDR1 SGDLS, CDR2 YYNGEE. The CDR3 is made up of 14 amino acids. The DNA of the CDR3 is TGTGCCAGCAGGGCCCTAGCGGGAGCCGGGGAGCTGTTTTTT. Translation gives CASRALAGAGELFF.

The rearrangement joins TRBV5-1 to TRBJ2-7; 9 bases line up with TRBD1. The CDR3 extends over 15 amino acids. Germline V lookup: CDR1 SGHRS, CDR2 YFSETQ. V shed 7 bases and J 5 bases; nucleotides not matched to a gene: 13. CDR3 residues: CASSSFGTGSHEQYF. The CDR3 bases are TGCGCCAGCTCGTCCTTTGGGACAGGGAGCCACGAGCAGTACTTC.

The CDR3 nucleotides are TGTGCCAGCAGCTTAGGGGTAGTTTACGAGCAGTACTTC. It codes for CASSLGVVYEQYF. The chain joins TRBV7-2 to TRBJ2-7; unclear D gene. The germline CDR1 and CDR2 sequences are SGHTA and FQGNSA. This CDR3 has 13 amino acids. V lost 1 base, J lost 4 bases, and 8 bases lay in between.

V usage is TRBV7-9 and J usage is TRBJ2-1, with 11 positions matching TRBD1. The V segment lost 8 bases and the J segment 7 bases; nucleotides outside the gene matches: 7. The CDR3 contains 14 residues. CDR1 SEHNR and CDR2 FQNEAQ come from the germline V gene (reference sequence). The CDR3, as DNA: TGTGCCAGCGGGACTGGACAGGGGGCAAATGAGCAGTTCTTC. Protein: CASGTGQGANEQFF.